Presented here are 12 T cell receptor beta chains from one specimen sequenced in a study of a mutant IDH1 vaccine in newly diagnosed glioma. Time point noted: week 23, last vaccination. Every single dose of the vaccine, 300 ug of mutant IDH1 20-mer peptide, came with topical imiquimod. Only in-frame clones appear in the TCRdb table, and some are missing; sequencing was by immunoSEQ multiplex PCR. The repertoire holds approximately 39,000 clones, with about four fifths as singletons. No antigens are known for them. This specimen consisted of PBMCs, obtained from a glioma patient whose treatment included an IDH1 peptide vaccine. The receptors originated from a man aged 40-50 years with glioma.

This clone was detected only once. J is TRBJ2-5 and V is TRBV5-1; 7 bases match TRBD1. V trimming: 4 bases; J trimming: 5 bases; junction bases outside the gene matches: 8. The CDR3 has 14 residues. Germline values: CDR1 SGHRS, CDR2 YFSETQ. CDR3 DNA sequence: TGCGCCAGCAGCCCGACAGGGCTTGGGGAGACCCAGTACTTC. It is translated as CASSPTGLGETQYF.

The rearrangement links TRBV5-4 to TRBJ2-1; 8 bases are a match to TRBD1. Germline values: CDR1 SGHNT, CDR2 YYREEE (reference sequence). The CDR3 is made up of 14 amino acids. V dropped 3 bases and J dropped 5; count of bases not matched to a gene: 4. CDR3 region: CASSSWTGHNEQFF. CDR3 sequence (DNA): TGTGCCAGCAGCTCATGGACAGGGCACAATGAGCAGTTCTTC.

V is TRBV29-1 and J is TRBJ2-2; TRBD1 matches 7 bases. V shed 1 base, J shed 1 base, and the junction held 0 bases outside the gene matches. Germline CDR1 reads SQVTM; CDR2 reads ANQGSEA. The CDR3 length is 14 residues. The CDR3 DNA is TGCAGCGTTGAAGGGGACAGGAACACCGGGGAGCTGTTTTTT. Protein: CSVEGDRNTGELFF.

V is TRBV4-3 and J is TRBJ1-2; a weak D match, TRBD1 (6 bases). The length of the CDR3 is 17 residues. Trimming removed 0 bases from V and 1 base from J, with 15 bases in between. Germline V gene data show CDR1 as LGHNA and CDR2 as YSLEER. The CDR3: CASSQDLGTFLNYGYTF. The CDR3 DNA sequence: TGCGCCAGCAGCCAAGATCTTGGGACATTCCTTAACTATGGCTACACCTTC.

The genes are TRBV19 and TRBJ2-7; D may be TRBD2 (7 bases). V was clipped by 1 base and J by 2 bases, with 15 bases between them. The CDR3 covers 16 residues. The V gene's germline CDR1 is LNHDA and CDR2 SQIVND (reference sequence). The CDR3 coding sequence is TGTGCCAGTAGTATAGTTCGGGGGGCCAGTACCTACGAGCAGTACTTC. Protein: CASSIVRGASTYEQYF. Combining the CDR3 with reference TRBV19 and TRBJ2-7 gives the whole variable domain DGGITQSPKYLFRKEGQNVTLSCEQNLNHDAMYWYRQDPGQGLRLIYYSQIVNDFQKGDIAEGYSVSREKKESFPLTVTSAQKNPTAFYLCASSIVRGASTYEQYFGPGTRLTVT.

V and J are TRBV10-3 and TRBJ2-2, with 7 bases identical to TRBD1. The CDR3 spans 12 residues. Trimming took 9 bases from V and 4 from J; bases not matched to a gene: 2. Germline lookup yields CDR1 ENHRY and CDR2 SYGVKD. The CDR3 nucleotides read TGTGCCATAAACAGGGGCACCGGGGAGCTGTTTTTT. Translated: CAINRGTGELFF.

The gene calls are TRBV6-1 and TRBJ1-5; D is uncertain. CDR1 is MNHNS and CDR2 is SASEGT in the germline V gene. CDR3 length: 13 residues. V was trimmed by 6 bases and J by 7 bases, leaving 13 bases between them. The CDR3 coding sequence is TGTGCCAGCAGGGCAAGGCTGGGGCAGCCCCAGCATTTT. This sequence encodes CASRARLGQPQHF.

The chain has TRBV28 and TRBJ1-5; possibly TRBD1 for D (6 bases). V was pared by 5 bases and J by 0 bases, with 11 bases between. This CDR3 region has 15 residues. Per the germline V gene, CDR1 is MDHEN and CDR2 is SYDVKM. The CDR3 region has the DNA TGTGCCAGCAGTCCCGGGACAACTAGCAATCAGCCCCAGCATTTT. Residues: CASSPGTTSNQPQHF.

The chain links TRBV6-5 to TRBJ2-3; D not certain. CDR1 is MNHEY and CDR2 is SVGAGI in the germline V gene. V gave up 5 bases and J gave up 4 bases, with 10 bases separating them. This CDR3 comprises 13 residues. The CDR3 DNA reads TGTGCCAGCAGTCCCCGGAAACCAGATACGCAGTATTTT. Its protein is CASSPRKPDTQYF.

V gene TRBV6-1 combines with J gene TRBJ2-2; 8 bases agree with TRBD2. Per germline, CDR1 MNHNS and CDR2 SASEGT. The trim removed 3 bases at V and 7 bases at J, leaving 7 bases unmatched. This CDR3 spans 15 amino acids. The CDR3 here is CASSEDSGGSGELFF. CDR3 coding DNA: TGTGCCAGCAGTGAGGATTCGGGAGGGAGCGGGGAGCTGTTTTTT.

CDR3 nucleotide sequence: TGTGCCTCCGGTCAGGGGACAAGCACAGATACGCAGTATTTT. Amino acid sequence: CASGQGTSTDTQYF. The chain has TRBV9 and TRBJ2-3; D is possibly TRBD1 (6 bases). The CDR3 sequence is 14 residues long. Trimming stripped 10 bases from V and 0 bases from J, with 15 bases between. Germline CDR1 is SGDLS and CDR2 is YYNGEE.

This clone came up once. Distinct nucleotide sequences in the sample also encode this CDR3. The chain is built from TRBV7-2 and TRBJ2-7; unclear D gene. This CDR3 has 13 amino acids. Germline assignment: CDR1 SGHTA and CDR2 FQGNSA. With 4 bases removed from V and 0 bases from J, the gap between germline ends came to 7 bases. The CDR3 DNA follows: TGTGCCAGCAGCTCCCCCGACTCCTACGAGCAGTACTTC. Amino acids: CASSSPDSYEQYF.